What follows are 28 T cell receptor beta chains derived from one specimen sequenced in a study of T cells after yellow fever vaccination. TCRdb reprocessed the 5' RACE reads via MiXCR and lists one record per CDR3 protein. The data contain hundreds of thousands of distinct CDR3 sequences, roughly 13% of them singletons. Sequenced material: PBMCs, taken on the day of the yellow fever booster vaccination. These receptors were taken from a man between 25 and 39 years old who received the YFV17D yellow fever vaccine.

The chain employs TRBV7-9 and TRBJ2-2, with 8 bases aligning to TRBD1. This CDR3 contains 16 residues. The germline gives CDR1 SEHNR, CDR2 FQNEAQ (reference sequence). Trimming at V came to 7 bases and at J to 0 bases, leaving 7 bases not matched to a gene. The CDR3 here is CASNTGQGANTGELFF. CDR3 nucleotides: TGTGCCAGCAATACAGGACAGGGAGCGAACACCGGGGAGCTGTTTTTT.

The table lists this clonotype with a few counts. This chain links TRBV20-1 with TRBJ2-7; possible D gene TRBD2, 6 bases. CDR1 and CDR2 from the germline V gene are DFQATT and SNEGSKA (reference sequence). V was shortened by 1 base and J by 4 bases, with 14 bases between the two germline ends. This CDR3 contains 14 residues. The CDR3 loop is CSARAEGKQYEQYF. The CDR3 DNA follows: TGCAGTGCTAGAGCGGAGGGGAAACAATACGAGCAGTACTTC.

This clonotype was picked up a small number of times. This CDR3 is CASSIAGPGEDEQFF. As DNA, the CDR3 is TGTGCCAGCAGCATAGCGGGCCCCGGAGAGGATGAGCAGTTCTTC. The chain has TRBV5-6 and TRBJ2-1, with 7 bases lining up with TRBD2. The germline CDR1 and CDR2 sequences are SGHDT and YYEEEE. V dropped 4 bases and J dropped 8; count of bases not matched to a gene: 12. This CDR3 has 15 amino acids.

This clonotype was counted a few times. CDR3 residues: CASIQHRGQPKETQYF. The CDR3 nucleotides read TGTGCCAGCATCCAACACAGGGGCCAACCGAAAGAGACCCAGTACTTC. V and J are TRBV7-8 and TRBJ2-5, with TRBD1 matching 7 bases. The CDR3 consists of 16 residues. The trim removed 7 bases at V and 3 bases at J, leaving 14 bases unmatched. Germline values: CDR1 SGHVS, CDR2 FQNEAQ.

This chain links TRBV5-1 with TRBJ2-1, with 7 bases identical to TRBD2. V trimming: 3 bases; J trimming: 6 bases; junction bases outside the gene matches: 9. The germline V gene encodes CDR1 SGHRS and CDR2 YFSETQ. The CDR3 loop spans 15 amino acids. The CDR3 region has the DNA TGCGCCAGCAGCTCCCCCCAGCGGGACCCCAATGAGCAGTTCTTC. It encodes CASSSPQRDPNEQFF.

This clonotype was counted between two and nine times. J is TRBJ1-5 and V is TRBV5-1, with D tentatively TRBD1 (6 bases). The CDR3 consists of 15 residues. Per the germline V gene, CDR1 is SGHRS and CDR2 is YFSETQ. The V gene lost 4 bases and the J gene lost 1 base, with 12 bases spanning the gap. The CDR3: CASSIQGLSNQPQHF. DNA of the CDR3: TGCGCCAGCAGCATCCAGGGGTTAAGCAATCAGCCCCAGCATTTT.

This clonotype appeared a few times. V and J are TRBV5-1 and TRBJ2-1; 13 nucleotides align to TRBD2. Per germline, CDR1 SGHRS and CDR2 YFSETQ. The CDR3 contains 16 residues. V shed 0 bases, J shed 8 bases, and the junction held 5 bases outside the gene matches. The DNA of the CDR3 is TGCGCCAGCAGCTTGGCCCCCGGGACTAGCGGGGATGAGCAGTTCTTC. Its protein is CASSLAPGTSGDEQFF.

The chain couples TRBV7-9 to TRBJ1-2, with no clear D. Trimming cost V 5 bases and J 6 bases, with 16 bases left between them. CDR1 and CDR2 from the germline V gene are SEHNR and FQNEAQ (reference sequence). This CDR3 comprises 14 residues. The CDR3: CASSPGFVIDGYTF. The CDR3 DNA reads TGTGCCAGCAGCCCCGGGTTTGTAATAGATGGCTACACCTTC.

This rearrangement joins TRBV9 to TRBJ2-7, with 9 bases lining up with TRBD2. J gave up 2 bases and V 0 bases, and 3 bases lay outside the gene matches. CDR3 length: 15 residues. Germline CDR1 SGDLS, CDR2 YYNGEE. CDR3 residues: CASSVDSGGPYEQYF. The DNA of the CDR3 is TGTGCCAGCAGCGTAGATAGCGGGGGCCCCTACGAGCAGTACTTC.

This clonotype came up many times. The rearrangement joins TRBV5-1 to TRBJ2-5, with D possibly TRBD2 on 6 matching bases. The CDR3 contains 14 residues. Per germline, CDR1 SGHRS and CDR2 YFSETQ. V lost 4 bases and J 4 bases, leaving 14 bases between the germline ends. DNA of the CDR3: TGCGCCAGCAGCGCGGGACGGCGACGAGAGACCCAGTACTTC. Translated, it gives CASSAGRRRETQYF.

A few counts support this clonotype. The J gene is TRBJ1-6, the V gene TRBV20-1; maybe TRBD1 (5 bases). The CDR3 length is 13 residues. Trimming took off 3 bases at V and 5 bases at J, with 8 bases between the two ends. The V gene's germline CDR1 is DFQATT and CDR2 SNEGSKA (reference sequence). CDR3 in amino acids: CSARKQDNSPLHF. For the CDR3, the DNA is TGCAGTGCTAGGAAACAGGATAATTCACCCCTCCACTTT.

The CDR3 is CSAFGTSGSGYEQYF. The CDR3 bases are TGCAGTGCTTTCGGGACTAGCGGGAGTGGGTACGAGCAGTACTTC. This chain links TRBV20-1 with TRBJ2-7; TRBD2 matches at 14 bases. The CDR3 loop spans 15 amino acids. Germline lookup yields CDR1 DFQATT and CDR2 SNEGSKA (reference sequence). Trimming took 5 bases from V and 4 from J; bases not matched to a gene: 7.

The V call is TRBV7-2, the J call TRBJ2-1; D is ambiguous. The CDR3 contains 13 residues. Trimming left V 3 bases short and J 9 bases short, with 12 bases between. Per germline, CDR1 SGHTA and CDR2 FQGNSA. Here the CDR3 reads CASSFVRAVEQFF. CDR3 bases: TGTGCCAGCAGCTTCGTTCGGGCAGTTGAGCAGTTCTTC.

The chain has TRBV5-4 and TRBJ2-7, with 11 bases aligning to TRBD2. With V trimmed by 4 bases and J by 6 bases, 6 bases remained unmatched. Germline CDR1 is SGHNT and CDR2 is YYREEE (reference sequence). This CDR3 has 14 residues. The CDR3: CASSLTSGSTEQYF. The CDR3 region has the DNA TGTGCCAGCAGCCTCACTAGCGGGAGTACCGAGCAGTACTTC.

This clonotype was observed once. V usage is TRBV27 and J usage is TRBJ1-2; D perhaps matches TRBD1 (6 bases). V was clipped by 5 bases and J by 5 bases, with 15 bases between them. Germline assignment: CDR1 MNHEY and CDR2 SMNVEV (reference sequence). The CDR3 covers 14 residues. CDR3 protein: CASSETGWGYGYTF. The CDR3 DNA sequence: TGTGCCAGCAGTGAGACAGGCTGGGGGTATGGCTACACCTTC.

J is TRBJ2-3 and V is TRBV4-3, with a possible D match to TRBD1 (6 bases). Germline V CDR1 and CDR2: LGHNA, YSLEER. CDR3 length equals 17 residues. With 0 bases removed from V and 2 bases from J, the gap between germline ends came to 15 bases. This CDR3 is CASSQDPTGGYTDTQYF. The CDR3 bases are TGCGCCAGCAGCCAAGACCCGACAGGAGGCTACACAGATACGCAGTATTTT.

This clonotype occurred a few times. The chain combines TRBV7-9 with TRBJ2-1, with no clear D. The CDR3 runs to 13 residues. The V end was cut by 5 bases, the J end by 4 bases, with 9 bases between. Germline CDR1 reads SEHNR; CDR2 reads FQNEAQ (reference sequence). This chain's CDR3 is CASSPNTYNEQFF. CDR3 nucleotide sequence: TGTGCCAGCAGCCCCAATACGTACAATGAGCAGTTCTTC.

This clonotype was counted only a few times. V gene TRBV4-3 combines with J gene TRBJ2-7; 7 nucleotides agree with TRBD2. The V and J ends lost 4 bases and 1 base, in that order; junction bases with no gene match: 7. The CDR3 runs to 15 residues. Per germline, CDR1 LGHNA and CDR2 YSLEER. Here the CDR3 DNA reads TGCGCCAGCAGCCCATCTAGCGGAGGGTCCTACGAGCAGTACTTC. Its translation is CASSPSSGGSYEQYF.

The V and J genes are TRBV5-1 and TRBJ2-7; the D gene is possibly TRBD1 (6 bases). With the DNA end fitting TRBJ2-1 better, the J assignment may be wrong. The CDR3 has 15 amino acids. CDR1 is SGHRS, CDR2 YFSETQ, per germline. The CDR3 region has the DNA TGCGCCAGCAGCTGGGCCGCGGACAGCCCCTACGAGCAGTTCTTC. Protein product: CASSWAADSPYEQFF.

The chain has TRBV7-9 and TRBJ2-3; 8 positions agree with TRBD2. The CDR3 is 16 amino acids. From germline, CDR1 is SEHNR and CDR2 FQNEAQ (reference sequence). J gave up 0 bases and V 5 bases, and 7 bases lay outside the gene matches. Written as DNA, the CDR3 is TGTGCCAGCAGCGCCGCTAGCGGGTCTAGCACAGATACGCAGTATTTT. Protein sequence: CASSAASGSSTDTQYF.

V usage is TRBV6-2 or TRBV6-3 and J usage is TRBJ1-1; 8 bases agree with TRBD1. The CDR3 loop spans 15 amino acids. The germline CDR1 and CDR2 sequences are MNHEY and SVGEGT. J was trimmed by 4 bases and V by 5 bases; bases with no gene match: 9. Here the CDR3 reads CASSPWDRPGTEAFF. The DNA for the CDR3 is TGTGCCAGCAGTCCATGGGACAGGCCGGGCACTGAAGCTTTCTTT.

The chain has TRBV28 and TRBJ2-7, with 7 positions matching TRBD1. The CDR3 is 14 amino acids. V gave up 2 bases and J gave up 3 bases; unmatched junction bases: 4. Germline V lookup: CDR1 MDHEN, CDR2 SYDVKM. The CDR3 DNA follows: TGTGCCAGCAGTTTAATAGGGGGCAACTACGAGCAGTACTTC. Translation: CASSLIGGNYEQYF.

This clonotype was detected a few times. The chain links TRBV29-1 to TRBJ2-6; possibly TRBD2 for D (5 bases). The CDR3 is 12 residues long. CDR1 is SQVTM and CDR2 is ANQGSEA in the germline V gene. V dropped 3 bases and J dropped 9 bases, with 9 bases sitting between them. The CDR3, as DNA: TGCAGCGTTGAGGAAGGGAGCAACGTCCTGACTTTC. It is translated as CSVEEGSNVLTF.

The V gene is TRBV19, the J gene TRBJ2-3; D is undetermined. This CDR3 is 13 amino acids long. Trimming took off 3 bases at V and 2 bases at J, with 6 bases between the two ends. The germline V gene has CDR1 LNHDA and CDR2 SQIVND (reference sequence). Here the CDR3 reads CASSIPNTDTQYF. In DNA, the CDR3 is TGTGCCAGTAGTATCCCTAACACAGATACGCAGTATTTT.

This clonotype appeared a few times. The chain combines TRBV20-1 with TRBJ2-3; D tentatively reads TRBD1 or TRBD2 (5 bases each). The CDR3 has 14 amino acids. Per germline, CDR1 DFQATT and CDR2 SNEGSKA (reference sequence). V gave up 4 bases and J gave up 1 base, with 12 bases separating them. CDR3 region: CSAIKGPRTDTQYF. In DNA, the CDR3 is TGCAGTGCTATTAAGGGACCACGCACAGATACGCAGTATTTT.

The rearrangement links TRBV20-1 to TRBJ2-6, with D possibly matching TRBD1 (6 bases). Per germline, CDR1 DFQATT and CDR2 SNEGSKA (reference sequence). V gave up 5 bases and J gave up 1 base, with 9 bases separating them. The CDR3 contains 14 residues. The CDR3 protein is CSAGTTSGANVLTF. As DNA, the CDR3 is TGCAGTGCTGGGACAACTTCTGGGGCCAACGTCCTGACTTTC.

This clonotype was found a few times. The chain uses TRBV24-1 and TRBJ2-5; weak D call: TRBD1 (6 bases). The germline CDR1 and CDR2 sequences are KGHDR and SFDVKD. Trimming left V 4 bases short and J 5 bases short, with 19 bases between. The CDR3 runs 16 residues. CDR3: CATSDPTGQSGETQYF. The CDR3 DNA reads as TGTGCCACCAGTGACCCGACAGGACAGTCCGGGGAGACCCAGTACTTC.

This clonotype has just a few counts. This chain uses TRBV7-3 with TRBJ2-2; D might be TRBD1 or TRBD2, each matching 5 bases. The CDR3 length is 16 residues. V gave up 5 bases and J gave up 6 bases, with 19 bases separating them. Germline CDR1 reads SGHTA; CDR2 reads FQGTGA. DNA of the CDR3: TGTGCCAGCAGCCCGACCGGGACCTCCGGGGCCGGGGAGCTGTTTTTT. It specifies CASSPTGTSGAGELFF.